This T cell receptor (beta chain) was identified during a study of CD8 T cells in Susac syndrome. Germline V gene sequence: CDR1 LNHDA, CDR2 SQIVND (reference sequence). After removal of 6 bases from V and 8 bases from J, the junction contained 6 bases not matched to a gene. The CDR3 spans 14 residues. RNA in amounts of roughly 0.5 to 1 ug was reverse transcribed with random hexamers. One entry per CDR3 protein, called by TCRdb with MiXCR from the immunoSEQ multiplex PCR reads. The table includes hundreds of thousands of distinct CDR3 sequences, around 93% detected once. The receptor was isolated from a human donor with multiple sclerosis. Sequencing input: CD4+ T cells from PBMCs. J is TRBJ2-1 and V is TRBV19; TRBD2 aligns across 11 bases. The DNA of the CDR3 is TGTGCCAGTAGAACTAGCGGGAGTTTGGATGAGCAGTTCTTC. Translated: CASRTSGSLDEQFF.